The 3 T cell receptor beta chains given below trace back to one sample, sequenced in a study of tumor-infiltrating lymphocytes in oesophageal squamous cell carcinoma. Via MiXCR, TCRdb re-called the PCR reads, giving one row per CDR3 protein. The table has over 10,000 distinct CDR3 sequences, 52% seen once. Sequencing was performed on esophageal tumor tissue. These receptors were collected from a female donor with esophageal squamous cell carcinoma.

A single count supports this clonotype. The CDR3 is CSLPRGVVPDTQYF. DNA for the CDR3: TGCAGCTTACCCAGGGGAGTGGTCCCAGATACGCAGTATTTT. The chain is built from TRBV20-1 and TRBJ2-3; the D gene is possibly TRBD1 (6 bases). This CDR3 is built from 14 residues. Germline lookup yields CDR1 DFQATT and CDR2 SNEGSKA (reference sequence).

This clonotype has only one observation. This rearrangement joins TRBV7-2 to TRBJ2-3; no definite D call. Gene TRBJ2-7 matches the end of the DNA better, so the J call may be wrong. This CDR3 comprises 13 residues. Germline V gene lookup returns CDR1 SGHTA and CDR2 FQGNSA. DNA of the CDR3: TGTGCCAGCAGCTTAGGGGTGACCTACGAGCAGTACTTC. As protein: CASSLGVTYEQYF.

V gene TRBV12-3 or TRBV12-4 combines with J gene TRBJ1-1; TRBD2 is a possible D gene (6 bases). The J call is doubtful: the DNA matches TRBJ2-3 better. This CDR3 is built from 13 residues. CDR3 bases: TGTGCCAGCAGTTCGGGGGTTCGGTATACGCAGTATTTT. This encodes CASSSGVRYTQYF.